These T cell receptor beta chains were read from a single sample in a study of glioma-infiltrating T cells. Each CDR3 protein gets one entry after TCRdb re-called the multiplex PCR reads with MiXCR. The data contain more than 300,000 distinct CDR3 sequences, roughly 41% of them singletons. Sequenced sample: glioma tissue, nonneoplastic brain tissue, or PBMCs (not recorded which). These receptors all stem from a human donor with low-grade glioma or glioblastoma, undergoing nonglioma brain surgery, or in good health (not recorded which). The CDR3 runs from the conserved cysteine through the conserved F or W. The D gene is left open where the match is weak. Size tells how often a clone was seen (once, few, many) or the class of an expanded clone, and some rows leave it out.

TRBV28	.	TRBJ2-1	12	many	TGTGCCAGCAGTCTCGGTCGGGACGGACAGTTCTTC	CASSLGRDGQFF
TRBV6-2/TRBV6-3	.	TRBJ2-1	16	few	TGTGCCAGCACCTTGCGGGACTCCATAACCCGGGGTGAGCAGTTCTTC	CASTLRDSITRGEQFF
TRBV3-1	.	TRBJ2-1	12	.	TGTGCCAGCAGCCAAGATGGGACTGAGCAGTTCTTC	CASSQDGTEQFF
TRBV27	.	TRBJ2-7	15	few	TGTGCCAGCAGCCAAGAGTCGAATCCCTCCTACGAGCAGTACTTC	CASSQESNPSYEQYF
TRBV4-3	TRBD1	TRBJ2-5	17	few	TGCGCCAGCAGCCAAAGGGGGGTGACAGGGGGCTTGGAGACCCAGTACTTC	CASSQRGVTGGLETQYF
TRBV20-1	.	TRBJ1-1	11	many	TGCAGAGGGGGGGGGAACACTGAAGCTTTCTTT	CRGGGNTEAFF
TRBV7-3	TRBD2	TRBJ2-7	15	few	TGTGCCAGCAGCACCGGGACTAGCGGACCCTACGAGCAGTACTTC	CASSTGTSGPYEQYF
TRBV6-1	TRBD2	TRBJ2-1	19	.	TGTGCCAGCAGGCGCACGGGACTAGCGGGGGGGGGGTCCTACAATGAGCAGTTCTTC	CASRRTGLAGGGSYNEQFF
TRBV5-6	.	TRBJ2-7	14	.	TGTGCCAGCAGCCTCCCGGGCCACATCTACGAGCAGTACTTC	CASSLPGHIYEQYF
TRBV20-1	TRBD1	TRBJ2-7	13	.	TGCAGTGCTAGAGGGACAGGGAGTTACGAGCAGTACTTC	CSARGTGSYEQYF
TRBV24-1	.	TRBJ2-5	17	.	TGTGCCACCAGTGATTTCCCTCCCTTGGGGAACCAAGAGACCCAGTACTTC	CATSDFPPLGNQETQYF
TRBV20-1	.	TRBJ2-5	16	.	TGCAGTGCTAGGAAAGGAGGGGGGCTCGTCCAAGAGACCCAGTACTTC	CSARKGGGLVQETQYF
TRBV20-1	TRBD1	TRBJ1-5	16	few	TGCAGTGCTAACGAGGGGACAGAGATTTTTAATCAGCCCCAGCATTTT	CSANEGTEIFNQPQHF
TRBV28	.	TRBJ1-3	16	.	TGTGCCAGCAGTTCTCGACCGACGGTCTCTGGAAACACCATATATTTT	CASSSRPTVSGNTIYF
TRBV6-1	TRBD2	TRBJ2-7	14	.	TGTGCCAGCAGTGGGACTAGCGGAACAAACGAGCAGTACTTC	CASSGTSGTNEQYF
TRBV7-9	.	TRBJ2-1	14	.	TGTGCCAGCAGCTCCCTACAGGCCTACAATGAGCAGTTCTTC	CASSSLQAYNEQFF
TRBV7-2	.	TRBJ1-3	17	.	TGTGCCAGCAGCCTAGTCTCTAGAAGAGCCCCTGGAAACACCATATATTTT	CASSLVSRRAPGNTIYF
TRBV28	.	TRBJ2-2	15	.	TGTGCCAGCAGCTCACACAGGGAGATCACCGGGGAGCTGTTTTTT	CASSSHREITGELFF
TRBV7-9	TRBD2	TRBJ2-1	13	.	TGTGCCAGCAGCTTAGGACGGGGGGATGAGCAGTTCTTC	CASSLGRGDEQFF
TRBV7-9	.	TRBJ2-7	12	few	TGTGCCAGCAGCCGCTTGGAGGGCGAGCAGTACTTC	CASSRLEGEQYF
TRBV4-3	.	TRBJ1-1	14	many	TGCGCCAGCAGCCAACAGGGCCAGGGCACTGAAGCTTTCTTT	CASSQQGQGTEAFF
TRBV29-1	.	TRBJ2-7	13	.	TGCAGCGTTGTTTCTTCCCCCGGCTACGAGCAGTACTTC	CSVVSSPGYEQYF
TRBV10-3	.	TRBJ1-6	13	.	TGTGCCATCAGCGGACAGAATAATTCACCCCTCCACTTT	CAISGQNNSPLHF
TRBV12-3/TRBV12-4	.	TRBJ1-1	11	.	TGTGCCAGCAGTTGGCGGGGGGAAGCTTTCTTT	CASSWRGEAFF
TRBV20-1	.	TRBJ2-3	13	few	TGCAGTGGGCGAGAGAAAAGCACAGATACGCAGTATTTT	CSGREKSTDTQYF
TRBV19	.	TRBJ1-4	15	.	TGTGCCAGTAGTATTCACACTGCAACTAATGAAAAACTGTTTTTT	CASSIHTATNEKLFF
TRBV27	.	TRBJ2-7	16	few	TGTGCCAGCAGTTTACGGCAGGCCGATCCTCCCTACGAGCAGTACTTC	CASSLRQADPPYEQYF
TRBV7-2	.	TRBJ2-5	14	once	TGTGCCAGCAGCTTAGGGGGGGGGGCAAAGACCCAGTACTTC	CASSLGGGAKTQYF
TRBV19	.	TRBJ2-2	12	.	TGTGCCAGTAGACCAGACACCGGGGAGCTGTTTTTT	CASRPDTGELFF
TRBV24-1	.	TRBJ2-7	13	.	TGTGCCAATTCGGGCGTGAGCTCCTACGAGCAGTACTTC	CANSGVSSYEQYF
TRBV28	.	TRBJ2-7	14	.	TGTGCCAGCAGTTTCCAAGGACATGGCTACGAGCAGTACTTC	CASSFQGHGYEQYF
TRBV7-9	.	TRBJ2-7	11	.	TGTGCCAGCAGAGCCGGCTACGAGCAGTACTTC	CASRAGYEQYF
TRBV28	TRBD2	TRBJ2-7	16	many	TGTGCCAGCAGCTCCATAGCTGGACTAGCGGGCTACGAGCAGTACTTC	CASSSIAGLAGYEQYF
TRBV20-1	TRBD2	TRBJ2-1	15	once	TGCAGTGCTAGCAGAGCGGGAGAAATTTACAATGAGCAGTTCTTC	CSASRAGEIYNEQFF
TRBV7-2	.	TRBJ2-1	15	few	TGTGCCAGCAGCTTAGCGCGGAGTGGTAGTCATGAGCAGTTCTTC	CASSLARSGSHEQFF
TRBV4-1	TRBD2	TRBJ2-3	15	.	TGCGCCAGCAGCCACGGAGCGGGAGAAACAGATACGCAGTATTTT	CASSHGAGETDTQYF
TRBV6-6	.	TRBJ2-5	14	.	TGTGCCAGCAATTACTGGGAGGGGGGGGAGACCCAGTACTTC	CASNYWEGGETQYF
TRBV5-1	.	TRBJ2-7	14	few	TGCGCCAGCAGCTTGGGAGGTTACGGCTACGAGCAGTACTTC	CASSLGGYGYEQYF
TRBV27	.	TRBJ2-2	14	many	TGTGCCAGCAGCCAGTTTACGGACACCGGGGAGCTGTTTTTT	CASSQFTDTGELFF
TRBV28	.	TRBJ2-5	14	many	TGTGCCAGCAGTTCCACAGGGCTACAAGAGACCCAGTACTTC	CASSSTGLQETQYF
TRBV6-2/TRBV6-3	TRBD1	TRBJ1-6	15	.	TGTGCCAGCAGCTTAGGGGGACAGGGGAAAACACGCCTCCACTTT	CASSLGGQGKTRLHF
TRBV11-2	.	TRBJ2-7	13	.	TGTGCCAGCAGCTTAGACAGAATCTACGAGCAGTACTTC	CASSLDRIYEQYF
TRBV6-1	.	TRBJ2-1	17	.	TGTGCCAGCGGTTTCCCCCTTCCACGCGTCGACGCGCATGAGCAGTTCTTC	CASGFPLPRVDAHEQFF
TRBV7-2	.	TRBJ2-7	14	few	TGTGCCAGCAGCTTGTGGGTTGGTGGCTACGAGCAGTACTTC	CASSLWVGGYEQYF
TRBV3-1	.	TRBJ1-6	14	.	TGTGCCAGCAGCCAAGCTAACGGGGGTTCACCCCTCCACTTT	CASSQANGGSPLHF
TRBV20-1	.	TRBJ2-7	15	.	TGCAGTGCTAGAGATACGGCCAAGGGGAACTACGAGCAGTACTTC	CSARDTAKGNYEQYF
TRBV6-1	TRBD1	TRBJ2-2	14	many	TGTGCCAGCAGGCAGGGGGCGCACACCGGGGAGCTGTTTTTT	CASRQGAHTGELFF
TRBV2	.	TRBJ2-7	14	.	TGTGCCAGCAGTGAAGCCAGCGGAAACTACGAGCAGTACTTC	CASSEASGNYEQYF
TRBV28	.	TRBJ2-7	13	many	TGTGCCAGCAGTTTTTTAGGCACCTACGAGCAGTACTTC	CASSFLGTYEQYF
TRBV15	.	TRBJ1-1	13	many	TGTGCCACCAGCAGAGACCGTAACACTGAAGCTTTCTTT	CATSRDRNTEAFF
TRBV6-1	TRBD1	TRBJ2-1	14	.	TGTGCCAGCAGTGGGACAGGAATCTCCTATGAGCAGTTCTTC	CASSGTGISYEQFF
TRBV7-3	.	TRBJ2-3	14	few	TGTGCCAGCAGCTTATCGGGAGCTCCAGATACGCAGTATTTT	CASSLSGAPDTQYF
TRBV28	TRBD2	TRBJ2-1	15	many	TGTGCCAGCAGGCGAGCGGGAGTGGGTTCGGGTGAGCAGTTCTTC	CASRRAGVGSGEQFF